Below are 9 T cell receptor beta chains sequenced from a single sample in a study of regulatory T cells in long-lasting Graves disease. Sequencing libraries for TCR beta were prepared with iRepertoire HTBI primers and Arm-PCR of CDR3 regions. Each CDR3 protein is one row after TCRdb ran MiXCR on the multiplex PCR reads. The top ten hold roughly a tenth of the sample, which has about 540,000 distinct CDR3 sequences, 13% seen once. Time point in this sample: newly diagnosed GD, antithyroid drugs for less than 3 months. There was RNA extracted from PBMCs, and the TCR library was made from it. This sample also belongs to another study, concerning T cells in Graves' hyperthyroidism and ophthalmopathy.

This specimen consisted of peripheral blood mononuclear cells (PBMCs), obtained at new diagnosis, from a patient treated with antithyroid drugs. These receptors originate from a young man with Graves disease.

The sample holds a few counts of this clonotype. V is TRBV4-1 and J is TRBJ2-1; D unclear. Trimming removed 3 bases from V and 0 bases from J, with 9 bases in between. The CDR3 sequence is 15 residues long. The germline gives CDR1 MGHRA, CDR2 YSYEKL. CDR3 nucleotide sequence: TGCGCCAGCAGCCATCAGTCGGGCTCCTACAATGAGCAGTTCTTC. It translates to CASSHQSGSYNEQFF.

V usage is TRBV20-1 and J usage is TRBJ1-5, with D hard to call. This CDR3 is built from 13 residues. Germline CDR1 and CDR2: DFQATT and SNEGSKA (reference sequence). The germline V and J ends were trimmed by 2 bases and 0 bases, with 5 bases remaining between them. As DNA, the CDR3 is TGCAGTGCTAGAAAAAATAGCAATCAGCCCCAGCATTTT. It translates to CSARKNSNQPQHF.

The table lists this clonotype with many counts. CDR3 coding DNA: TGTGCCAGTAGTCCCCCGGAAGCCTACGAGCAGTACTTC. It yields the protein CASSPPEAYEQYF. The gene calls are TRBV19 and TRBJ2-7; the D is unclear. Germline V CDR1 and CDR2: LNHDA, SQIVND (reference sequence). V was shortened by 5 bases and J by 2 bases, with 10 bases between the two germline ends. The CDR3 has 13 residues. The full variable domain, in which reference TRBV19 and TRBJ2-7 provide the parts outside the CDR3, is DGGITQSPKYLFRKEGQNVTLSCEQNLNHDAMYWYRQDPGQGLRLIYYSQIVNDFQKGDIAEGYSVSREKKESFPLTVTSAQKNPTAFYLCASSPPEAYEQYFGPGTRLTVT.

This clonotype was observed many times. The chain employs TRBV2 and TRBJ2-7, with D perhaps TRBD1 (6 bases). V was clipped by 4 bases and J by 2 bases, with 6 bases between them. The germline V gene encodes CDR1 SNHLY and CDR2 FYNNEI. The length of the CDR3 is 12 residues. CDR3 region: CASSGQAYEQYF. DNA of the CDR3: TGTGCCAGCAGTGGACAGGCCTACGAGCAGTACTTC.

This clonotype was observed at least ten times. The chain joins TRBV7-9 to TRBJ2-2; 8 bases align to TRBD1. This CDR3 contains 15 residues. After removal of 10 bases from V and 1 base from J, the junction contained 8 bases not matched to a gene. Germline V gene sequence: CDR1 SEHNR, CDR2 FQNEAQ (reference sequence). The CDR3: CATLSGTGNTGELFF. The CDR3 nucleotides read TGTGCCACCCTCTCCGGGACAGGGAACACCGGGGAGCTGTTTTTT. Variable domain in full (rest from reference TRBV7-9 and TRBJ2-2): DTGVSQNPRHKITKRGQNVTFRCDPISEHNRLYWYRQTLGQGPEFLTYFQNEAQLEKSRLLSDRFSAERPKGSFSTLEIQRTEQGDSAMYLCATLSGTGNTGELFFGEGSRLTVL.

This clonotype was observed at least ten times. J is TRBJ2-3 and V is TRBV5-1; possible D gene TRBD1, 6 bases. Germline CDR1 SGHRS, CDR2 YFSETQ. The CDR3 is 17 amino acids. V lost 3 bases and J lost 0, with 17 bases in between. This chain's CDR3 is CASSSYGQPGSTDTQYF. CDR3 coding DNA: TGCGCCAGCAGCTCCTATGGACAGCCAGGGAGCACAGATACGCAGTATTTT.

This chain links TRBV11-2 with TRBJ2-1; TRBD2 aligns across 10 bases. CDR1 is SGHAT and CDR2 is FQNNGV in the germline V gene. Trimming removed 4 bases from V and 6 bases from J; junction bases left unmatched: 6. The CDR3 loop spans 15 amino acids. This CDR3 reads CASSWLAGVGNEQFF. CDR3 DNA: TGTGCCAGCAGCTGGCTAGCGGGAGTTGGCAATGAGCAGTTCTTC.

V and J are TRBV7-2 and TRBJ2-3, with D perhaps TRBD2 (6 bases). V lost 5 bases and J 5 bases, leaving 11 bases between the germline ends. The germline V gene encodes CDR1 SGHTA and CDR2 FQGNSA. The CDR3 has 13 amino acids. The CDR3 spells CASSNQGLDTQYF. In nucleotides, the CDR3 is TGTGCCAGCAGCAACCAGGGACTAGATACGCAGTATTTT.

This clonotype has at least ten counts. This chain joins TRBV2 and TRBJ2-1; perhaps TRBD2 as D (5 bases). CDR1 is SNHLY, CDR2 FYNNEI, per germline. This CDR3 comprises 10 residues. The V and J ends lost 8 bases and 11 bases respectively, with 10 bases between them. CDR3: CASASYQQFF. The DNA of the CDR3 is TGTGCCAGCGCTAGCTATCAGCAGTTCTTC.